The entry below gives a single TCR beta chain sequence along with its context. These data originate in a study of regulatory T cells in long-lasting Graves disease. V was cut by 8 bases and J by 1 base, with 11 bases left in between. The CDR3 spans 13 residues. Germline assignment: CDR1 MNHEY and CDR2 SVGEGT. Time point given: newly diagnosed GD, antithyroid drugs for less than 3 months. PBMCs provided the RNA from which the TCR library was made. Through Arm-PCR of CDR3 regions and iRepertoire HTBI primers, TCR beta libraries were built. From the multiplex PCR reads, TCRdb called clonotypes with MiXCR, one entry per CDR3 protein. The sample carries 530,000 or so distinct CDR3 sequences, 15% to 20% recorded once. These data also featured in a second study, about T cells in Graves' hyperthyroidism and ophthalmopathy.

This chain uses TRBV6-2 or TRBV6-3 with TRBJ2-5, with D unclear. This TCR derives from a man younger than 35 with Graves disease. Sequenced material: peripheral blood mononuclear cells (PBMCs), taken at new diagnosis, from a patient treated with antithyroid drugs. The CDR3 loop reads CASPRHTQETQYF. DNA for the CDR3: TGTGCCAGCCCCAGGCACACCCAAGAGACCCAGTACTTC.